The clone carrying this T cell receptor (beta chain) has ten or more counts. This sample was taken from a study of early T cells in non-severe SARS-CoV-2 infection. At the level of the study: Bulk RNA taken from unsorted whole blood was sequenced, leaving chains unpaired.

Using its own MiXCR run on the 5' RACE reads, TCRdb lists one record per CDR3 protein. The sample carries about 46,000 distinct CDR3 sequences, roughly 5% recorded once. The germline V gene has CDR1 SGHRS and CDR2 YFSETQ. This CDR3 region has 15 residues. The V end was cut by 3 bases, the J end by 3 bases, with 15 bases between. This sample comprised whole blood, obtained at baseline. V gene TRBV5-1 combines with J gene TRBJ2-5, with D unresolved. This clonotype was sampled from an adult who was a healthcare worker with PCR-confirmed SARS-CoV-2 infection or an uninfected control (not recorded which). The CDR3 nucleotides read TGCGCCAGCAGCTCAGCGTTGAACGCCAAAGAGACCCAGTACTTC. Translation: CASSSALNAKETQYF.